This T cell receptor beta chain was documented in a study of blood T cell repertoires in COVID-19. Assay: immunoSEQ multiplex PCR; the TCRdb copy retains only in-frame clones and omits some. In the table there are 150,000 to 200,000 clones, about 86% of which are singletons. V trimming: 0 bases; J trimming: 7 bases; junction bases outside the gene matches: 9. The CDR3 sequence is 15 residues long. The germline gives CDR1 SGHDT, CDR2 YYEEEE. This receptor was taken from a woman aged 25 to 39 with active or convalescent COVID-19. This chain joins TRBV5-6 and TRBJ2-7; TRBD1 agrees at 8 bases. The sample comprised peripheral blood. CDR3 coding DNA: TGTGCCAGCAGCTTGGCCATGCAGGGGGCTGAGGAGCAGTACTTC. Protein sequence: CASSLAMQGAEEQYF. Full variable domain (outside the CDR3, taken from reference TRBV5-6 and TRBJ2-7): DAGVTQSPTHLIKTRGQQVTLRCSPKSGHDTVSWYQQALGQGPQFIFQYYEEEERQRGNFPDRFSGHQFPNYSSELNVNALLLGDSALYLCASSLAMQGAEEQYFGPGTRLTVT.